One sample yielded the 21 T cell receptor beta chains listed below, sequenced in a study of CD8 T cells in Susac syndrome. Reverse transcription of about 0.45 to 1 ug RNA used random hexamers. Using its own MiXCR run on the immunoSEQ multiplex PCR reads, TCRdb lists one record per CDR3 protein. The sample has 150,000 to 200,000 distinct CDR3 sequences, 94% seen once. Sequenced: CD4+ T cells from PBMCs. The receptors were sampled from a human donor with Susac syndrome.

The J gene is TRBJ2-1, the V gene TRBV3-1, with D unclear. The germline gives CDR1 LGHDT, CDR2 YNNKEL (reference sequence). Trimming stripped 1 base from V and 9 bases from J, with 10 bases between. The CDR3 is 13 residues long. This chain's CDR3 is CASSQGLALEQFF. In DNA form, the CDR3 reads TGTGCCAGCAGCCAAGGGTTAGCCCTTGAGCAGTTCTTC.

The chain recombines TRBV7-2 with TRBJ2-1; D might be TRBD1 (5 bases). The germline V gene encodes CDR1 SGHTA and CDR2 FQGNSA. V was cut by 9 bases and J by 5 bases, with 11 bases left in between. The CDR3 totals 12 residues. CDR3 amino acids: CASWGRDNEQFF. CDR3 coding DNA: TGTGCCAGTTGGGGCAGGGACAATGAGCAGTTCTTC.

V usage is TRBV27 and J usage is TRBJ2-5, with 9 positions matching TRBD2. Germline-derived CDR1 and CDR2 are MNHEY and SMNVEV (reference sequence). J lost 7 bases, V lost 3 bases, and 6 bases had no gene match. The CDR3 loop spans 14 amino acids. The chain's CDR3 is CASSFGGGAVTQYF. The CDR3 coding sequence is TGTGCCAGCAGTTTCGGCGGGGGGGCAGTGACCCAGTACTTC.

The J gene is TRBJ2-7, the V gene TRBV9; D ambiguous. The germline V gene encodes CDR1 SGDLS and CDR2 YYNGEE. Trimming shortened V by 0 bases and J by 1 base, and 11 bases separated the two germline ends. The CDR3 is made up of 15 amino acids. The CDR3 region has the DNA TGTGCCAGCAGCGTAGCGAGAGCCGCGTCCTACGAGCAGTACTTC. The encoded protein is CASSVARAASYEQYF.

The V and J genes are TRBV4-2 and TRBJ1-3; unclear D gene. Germline V CDR1 and CDR2: LGHNA, YNFKEQ. Trimming left V 3 bases short and J 0 bases short, with 15 bases between. The CDR3 is 17 residues long. The CDR3: CASSHHADSSSGNTIYF. The CDR3 nucleotides read TGTGCCAGCAGCCACCATGCCGATTCATCCTCTGGAAACACCATATATTTT.

For this clonotype: As the CDR3 is not closed by the conserved phenylalanine or tryptophan, this likely results from a read error. V usage is TRBV16 and J usage is TRBJ1-2; D is unclear. Germline-derived CDR1 and CDR2 are KGHSY and FQNENV. V gave up 0 bases and J gave up 3 bases, with 2 bases separating them. CDR3 length: 12 amino acids. CDR3 amino acids: CASSQSYYGYTL. In DNA form, the CDR3 reads TGTGCCAGCAGCCAATCTTACTATGGCTACACCCTC.

V gene TRBV4-2 combines with J gene TRBJ1-5; perhaps TRBD1 as D (6 bases). The CDR3 runs to 15 residues. Germline-derived CDR1 and CDR2 are LGHNA and YNFKEQ. V shed 4 bases and J shed 1 base, with 11 bases lying between them. CDR3 nucleotides: TGTGCCAGCAGCCTGGACAGACTAAGCAATCAGCCCCAGCATTTT. Translated: CASSLDRLSNQPQHF.

This clonotype has just one count. The rearrangement joins TRBV6-5 to TRBJ2-7, with D perhaps matching TRBD1 (7 bases). The CDR3 sequence is 17 residues long. Germline CDR1 is MNHEY and CDR2 is SVGAGI. V was clipped by 5 bases and J by 6 bases, with 26 bases between them. For the CDR3, the DNA is TGTGCCAGCAGTATACGACTAGGCCTCGGGACAGATGGCGAGCAGTACTTC. Protein product: CASSIRLGLGTDGEQYF.

The chain combines TRBV10-3 with TRBJ2-5; D is perhaps TRBD1 (5 bases). Germline values: CDR1 ENHRY, CDR2 SYGVKD. The CDR3 runs 12 residues. V was clipped by 4 bases and J by 3 bases, with 6 bases between them. The CDR3 loop reads CAISAREETQYF. For the CDR3, the DNA is TGTGCCATCAGTGCCAGGGAAGAGACCCAGTACTTC.

This clonotype came up a few times. The chain couples TRBV6-2 or TRBV6-3 to TRBJ2-1; D remains ambiguous. The V gene lost 6 bases and the J gene lost 7 bases, with 7 bases spanning the gap. Germline V gene data show CDR1 as MNHEY and CDR2 as SVGEGT. CDR3 length: 11 amino acids. CDR3 amino acids: CASRLGNEQFF. CDR3 nucleotides: TGTGCCAGCAGGCTAGGGAATGAGCAGTTCTTC.

This clonotype has only a few counts. The chain combines TRBV7-9 with TRBJ2-3, with 8 bases identical to TRBD1. J was trimmed by 1 base and V by 5 bases; bases with no gene match: 5. CDR3 length: 15 residues. Germline V gene data show CDR1 as SEHNR and CDR2 as FQNEAQ (reference sequence). The CDR3 here is CASSLMTGGTDTQYF. The CDR3 bases are TGTGCCAGCAGCCTTATGACAGGGGGCACAGATACGCAGTATTTT.

Only one count was recorded for this clonotype. The chain is built from TRBV18 and TRBJ2-5, with D perhaps matching TRBD1 or TRBD2 (5 bases each). Germline assignment: CDR1 KGHSH and CDR2 LQKENI. Trimming cost V 4 bases and J 3 bases, with 9 bases left between them. This CDR3 comprises 13 residues. CDR3 coding DNA: TGTGCCAGCTCACGGGACGGCGAAGAGACCCAGTACTTC. This codes for CASSRDGEETQYF.

The chain carries TRBV29-1 and TRBJ2-7; TRBD2 agrees at 14 bases. The CDR3 has 15 amino acids. With V trimmed by 3 bases and J by 5 bases, 6 bases remained unmatched. CDR1 is SQVTM and CDR2 is ANQGSEA in the germline V gene. The CDR3 region is CSVEGTSGGKDEQYF. For the CDR3, the DNA is TGCAGCGTTGAGGGGACTAGCGGGGGAAAGGACGAGCAGTACTTC.

This chain connects TRBV12-3 or TRBV12-4 to TRBJ1-6; 9 positions match TRBD1. There are 14 residues in the CDR3. V dropped 5 bases and J dropped 10; count of bases not matched to a gene: 6. The CDR3: CASSRTGDGSPLHF. Here the CDR3 DNA reads TGTGCCAGCAGTCGGACAGGGGACGGGTCACCCCTCCACTTT.

This clonotype was seen only once. The chain employs TRBV9 and TRBJ2-3, with 9 bases aligning to TRBD1. Germline CDR1 reads SGDLS; CDR2 reads YYNGEE. The J segment lost 1 base and the V segment lost 0 bases, leaving 3 bases of the junction unmatched. The CDR3 runs to 16 residues. The DNA for the CDR3 is TGTGCCAGCAGCGTAGACAGGGGGCGCGGCACAGATACGCAGTATTTT. Translated: CASSVDRGRGTDTQYF.

The CDR3 DNA follows: TGCAGCGTGGGACTAGGGGGGGCCTCTGAAGCTTTCTTT. Translating it yields CSVGLGGASEAFF. V is TRBV29-1 and J is TRBJ1-1, with D maybe TRBD1 (6 bases). The CDR3 runs to 13 residues. Germline CDR1 reads SQVTM; CDR2 reads ANQGSEA. Trimming pared 6 bases from V and 6 bases from J, leaving 17 bases between.

J is TRBJ1-5 and V is TRBV2; D is unresolved. Deletions cut 3 bases from V and 11 bases from J, with 14 bases between. Germline CDR1 reads SNHLY; CDR2 reads FYNNEI. This CDR3 has 13 amino acids. CDR3 residues: CASSDVSGSAQHF. CDR3 nucleotides: TGTGCCAGCAGTGATGTGTCAGGTAGTGCCCAGCATTTT.

The rearrangement joins TRBV2 to TRBJ1-5; no definite D call. V shed 7 bases and J shed 3 bases, with 13 bases lying between them. The CDR3 extends over 14 amino acids. Germline V gene lookup returns CDR1 SNHLY and CDR2 FYNNEI. The CDR3 here is CASKTSGINQPQHF. DNA of the CDR3: TGTGCCAGCAAGACGTCGGGGATCAATCAGCCCCAGCATTTT.

The genes are TRBV30 and TRBJ1-3; no clear D. CDR3 size: 15 residues. V dropped 1 base and J dropped 0 bases, with 10 bases sitting between them. CDR1 and CDR2 from the germline V gene are GTSNPN and SVGIG (reference sequence). CDR3 in amino acids: CAWSGEGYSGNTIYF. CDR3 bases: TGTGCCTGGAGTGGCGAAGGATACTCTGGAAACACCATATATTTT.

The chain combines TRBV29-1 with TRBJ2-1; no reliable D call. V was cut by 5 bases and J by 0 bases, with 11 bases left in between. From germline, CDR1 is SQVTM and CDR2 ANQGSEA. The CDR3 loop spans 14 amino acids. The CDR3 spells CSVRQFSSYNEQFF. The CDR3 nucleotides read TGCAGCGTTAGGCAGTTTAGCTCCTACAATGAGCAGTTCTTC.

The chain links TRBV20-1 to TRBJ1-4; D is unresolved. Germline CDR1 and CDR2: DFQATT and SNEGSKA (reference sequence). V shed 1 base and J shed 4 bases, with 4 bases lying between them. The CDR3 loop spans 12 amino acids. CDR3 nucleotide sequence: TGCAGTGCTAGAGTTATTAATGAAAAACTGTTTTTT. Its protein product is CSARVINEKLFF.